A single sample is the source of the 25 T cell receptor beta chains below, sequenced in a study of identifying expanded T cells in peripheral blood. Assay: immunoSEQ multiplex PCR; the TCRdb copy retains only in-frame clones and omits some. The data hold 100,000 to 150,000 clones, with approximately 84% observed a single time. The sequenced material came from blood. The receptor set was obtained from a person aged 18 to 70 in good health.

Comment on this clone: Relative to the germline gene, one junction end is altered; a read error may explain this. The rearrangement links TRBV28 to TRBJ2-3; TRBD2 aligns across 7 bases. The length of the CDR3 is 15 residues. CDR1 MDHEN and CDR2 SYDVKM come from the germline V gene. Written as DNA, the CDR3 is TGTGCCAGCAGTTGGGAGGGGAGAAGCACAAATACGCAGTATTTT. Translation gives CASSWEGRSTNTQYF.

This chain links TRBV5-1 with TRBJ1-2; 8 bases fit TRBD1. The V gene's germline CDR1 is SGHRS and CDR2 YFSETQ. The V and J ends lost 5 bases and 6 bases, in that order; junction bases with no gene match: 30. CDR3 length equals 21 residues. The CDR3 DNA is TGCGCCAGCAGTCCGTACCTAATCAGCCCCGGCCGGACAGGGAATTCGGATGGCTACACCTTC. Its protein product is CASSPYLISPGRTGNSDGYTF.

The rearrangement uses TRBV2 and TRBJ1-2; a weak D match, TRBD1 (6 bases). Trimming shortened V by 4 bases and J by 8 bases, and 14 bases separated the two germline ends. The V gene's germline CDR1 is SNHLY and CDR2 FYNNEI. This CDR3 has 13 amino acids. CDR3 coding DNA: TGTGCCAGCAGTGTACAGGGACCGGGCGGCTACACCTTC. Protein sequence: CASSVQGPGGYTF.

DNA of the CDR3: TGTGCCAGCAGCGCGTGGATCACCGGGACAGGGTTACATTTT. Its translation: CASSAWITGTGLHF. V is TRBV7-2 and J is TRBJ1-5, with 9 positions matching TRBD1. V lost 5 bases to trimming and J lost 16 bases; unmatched junction nucleotides: 15. The CDR3 extends over 14 amino acids. Per germline, CDR1 SGHTA and CDR2 FQGNSA. Using reference TRBV7-2 and TRBJ1-5 for the parts outside the CDR3, the full variable domain is GAGVSQSPSNKVTEKGKDVELRCDPISGHTALYWYRQSLGQGLEFLIYFQGNSAPDKSGLPSDRFSAERTGGSVSTLTIQRTQQEDSAVYLCASSAWITGTGLHFGDGTRLSIL.

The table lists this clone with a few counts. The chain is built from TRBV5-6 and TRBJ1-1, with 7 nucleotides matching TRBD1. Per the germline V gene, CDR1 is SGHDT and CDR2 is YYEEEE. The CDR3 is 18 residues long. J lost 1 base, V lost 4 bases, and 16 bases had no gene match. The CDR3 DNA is TGTGCCAGCAGCCCCCTGCAGCTCCGGGACAGCTGGAACACTGAAGCTTTCTTT. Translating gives CASSPLQLRDSWNTEAFF.

CDR3 coding DNA: TGTGCCAGCAGCGTAGGAACAGGGGTTAGCGATGGCTACACCTTC. This translates into CASSVGTGVSDGYTF. The genes are TRBV9 and TRBJ1-2; 7 nucleotides agree with TRBD1. This CDR3 has 15 residues. CDR1 is SGDLS and CDR2 is YYNGEE in the germline V gene. With 0 bases clipped from V and 6 bases from J, the junction kept 8 bases outside the gene matches.

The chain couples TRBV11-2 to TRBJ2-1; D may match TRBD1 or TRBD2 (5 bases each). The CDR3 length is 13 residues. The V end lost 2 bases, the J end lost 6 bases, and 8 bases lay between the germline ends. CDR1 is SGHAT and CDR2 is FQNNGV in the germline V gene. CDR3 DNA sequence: TGTGCCAGCAGCTTACTAGGGACCAATGAGCAGTTCTTC. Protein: CASSLLGTNEQFF.

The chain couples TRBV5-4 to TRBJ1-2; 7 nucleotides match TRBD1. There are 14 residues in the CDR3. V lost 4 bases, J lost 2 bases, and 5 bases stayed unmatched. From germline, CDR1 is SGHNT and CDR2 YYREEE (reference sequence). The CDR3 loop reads CASSADRKNYGYTF. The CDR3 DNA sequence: TGTGCCAGCAGCGCGGACAGGAAGAACTATGGCTACACCTTC.

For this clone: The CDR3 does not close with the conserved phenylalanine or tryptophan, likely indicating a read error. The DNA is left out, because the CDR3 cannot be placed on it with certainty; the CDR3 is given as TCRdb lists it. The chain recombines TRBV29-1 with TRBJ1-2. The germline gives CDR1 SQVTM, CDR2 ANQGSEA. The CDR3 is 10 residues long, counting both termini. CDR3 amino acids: CSPVSPVLPL.

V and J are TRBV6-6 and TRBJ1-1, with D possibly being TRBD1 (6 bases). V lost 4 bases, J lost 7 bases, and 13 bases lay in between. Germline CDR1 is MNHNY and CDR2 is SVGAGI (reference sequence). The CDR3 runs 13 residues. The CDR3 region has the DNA TGTGCCAGCAGTTCTAAAGGGGGAGTTGAAGCTTTCTTT. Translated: CASSSKGGVEAFF.

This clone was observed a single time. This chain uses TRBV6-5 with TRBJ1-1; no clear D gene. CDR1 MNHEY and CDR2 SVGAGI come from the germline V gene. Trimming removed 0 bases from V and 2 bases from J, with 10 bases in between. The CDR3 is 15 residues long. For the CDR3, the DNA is TGTGCCAGCAGTTACTCGAGTTGGGGAAACACTGAAGCTTTCTTT. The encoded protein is CASSYSSWGNTEAFF.

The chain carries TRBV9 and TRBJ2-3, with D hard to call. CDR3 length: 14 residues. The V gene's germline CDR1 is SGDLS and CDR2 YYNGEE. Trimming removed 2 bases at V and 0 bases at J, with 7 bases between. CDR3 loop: CASSVRLSTDTQYF. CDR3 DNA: TGTGCCAGCAGCGTTCGACTGAGCACAGATACGCAGTATTTT.

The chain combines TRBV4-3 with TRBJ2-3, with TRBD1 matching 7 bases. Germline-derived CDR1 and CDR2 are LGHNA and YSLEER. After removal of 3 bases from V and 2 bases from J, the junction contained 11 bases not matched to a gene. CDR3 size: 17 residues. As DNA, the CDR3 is TGCGCCAGCAGCCATGGGACAGCCGATATTTCCACAGATACGCAGTATTTT. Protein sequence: CASSHGTADISTDTQYF.

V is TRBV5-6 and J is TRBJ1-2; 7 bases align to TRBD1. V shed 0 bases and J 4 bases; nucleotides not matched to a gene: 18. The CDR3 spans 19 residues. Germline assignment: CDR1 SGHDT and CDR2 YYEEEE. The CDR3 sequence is CASSLGPFPTGPIPYGYTF. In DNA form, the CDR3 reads TGTGCCAGCAGCTTGGGGCCCTTTCCGACAGGGCCTATACCCTATGGCTACACCTTC.

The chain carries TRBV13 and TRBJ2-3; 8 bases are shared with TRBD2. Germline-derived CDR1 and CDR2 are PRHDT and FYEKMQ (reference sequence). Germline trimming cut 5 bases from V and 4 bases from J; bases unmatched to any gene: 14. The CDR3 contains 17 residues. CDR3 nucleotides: TGTGCCAGCAGCCCCTTAGGTACTAGCGGACTATCAGATACGCAGTATTTT. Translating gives CASSPLGTSGLSDTQYF.

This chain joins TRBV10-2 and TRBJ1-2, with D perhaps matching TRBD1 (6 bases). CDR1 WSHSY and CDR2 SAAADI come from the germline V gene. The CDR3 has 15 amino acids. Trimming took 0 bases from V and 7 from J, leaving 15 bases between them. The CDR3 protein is CASSESSGGIGGYTF. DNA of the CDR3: TGCGCCAGCAGTGAGTCATCCGGGGGCATAGGTGGCTACACCTTC.

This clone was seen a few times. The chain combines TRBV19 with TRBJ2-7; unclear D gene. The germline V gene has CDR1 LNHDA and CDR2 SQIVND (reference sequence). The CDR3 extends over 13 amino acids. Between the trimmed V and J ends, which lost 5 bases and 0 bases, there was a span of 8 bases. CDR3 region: CASSFTPSYEQYF. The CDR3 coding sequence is TGTGCCAGTAGTTTTACCCCCTCCTACGAGCAGTACTTC.

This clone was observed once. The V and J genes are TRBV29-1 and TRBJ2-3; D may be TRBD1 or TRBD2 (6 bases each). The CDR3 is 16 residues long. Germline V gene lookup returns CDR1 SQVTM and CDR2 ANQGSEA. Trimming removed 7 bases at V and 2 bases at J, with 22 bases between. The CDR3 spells CSAPGGAAPHTDTQYF. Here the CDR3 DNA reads TGCAGCGCCCCCGGGGGCGCCGCACCCCACACAGATACGCAGTATTTT.

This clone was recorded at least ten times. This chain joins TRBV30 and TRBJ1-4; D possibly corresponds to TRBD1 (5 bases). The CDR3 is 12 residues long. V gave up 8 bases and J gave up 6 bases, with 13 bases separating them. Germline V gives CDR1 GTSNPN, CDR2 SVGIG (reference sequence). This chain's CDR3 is CASRPGDEKLFF. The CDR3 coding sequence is TGTGCCAGCCGCCCGGGGGATGAAAAACTGTTTTTT. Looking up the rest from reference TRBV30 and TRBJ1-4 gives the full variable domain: SQTIHQWPATLVQPVGSPLSLECTVEGTSNPNLYWYRQAAGRGLQLLFYSVGIGQISSEVPQNLSASRPQDRQFILSSKKLLLSDSGFYLCASRPGDEKLFFGSGTQLSVL.

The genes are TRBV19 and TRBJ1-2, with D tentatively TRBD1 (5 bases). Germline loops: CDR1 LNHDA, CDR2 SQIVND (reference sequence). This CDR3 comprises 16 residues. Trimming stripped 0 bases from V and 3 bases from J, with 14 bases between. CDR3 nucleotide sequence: TGTGCCAGTAGTATAGACCCCCAGGGCAGATACTATGGCTACACCTTC. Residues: CASSIDPQGRYYGYTF.

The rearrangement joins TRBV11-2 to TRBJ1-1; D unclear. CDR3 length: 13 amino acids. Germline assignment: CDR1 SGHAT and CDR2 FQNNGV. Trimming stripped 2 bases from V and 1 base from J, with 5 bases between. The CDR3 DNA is TGTGCCAGCAGCTTACAGCGGAACACTGAAGCTTTCTTT. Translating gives CASSLQRNTEAFF.

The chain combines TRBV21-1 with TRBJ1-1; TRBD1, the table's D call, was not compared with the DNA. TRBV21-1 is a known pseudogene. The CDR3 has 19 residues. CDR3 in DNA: TGTGCCAGCAGCAAAGCGGAAAACGCGGGACAGGACCAAAACACTGAAGCTTTCTTT. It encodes CASSKAENAGQDQNTEAFF.

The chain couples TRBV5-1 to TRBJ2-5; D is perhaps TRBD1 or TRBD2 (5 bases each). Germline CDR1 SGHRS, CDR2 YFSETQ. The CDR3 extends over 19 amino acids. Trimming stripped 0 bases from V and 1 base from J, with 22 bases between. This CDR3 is CASSLAGRSGTGSQETQYF. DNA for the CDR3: TGCGCCAGCAGCTTGGCCGGTAGATCAGGGACGGGGAGCCAAGAGACCCAGTACTTC. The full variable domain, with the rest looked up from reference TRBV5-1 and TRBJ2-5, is KAGVTQTPRYLIKTRGQQVTLSCSPISGHRSVSWYQQTPGQGLQFLFEYFSETQRNKGNFPGRFSGRQFSNSRSEMNVSTLELGDSALYLCASSLAGRSGTGSQETQYFGPGTRLLVL.

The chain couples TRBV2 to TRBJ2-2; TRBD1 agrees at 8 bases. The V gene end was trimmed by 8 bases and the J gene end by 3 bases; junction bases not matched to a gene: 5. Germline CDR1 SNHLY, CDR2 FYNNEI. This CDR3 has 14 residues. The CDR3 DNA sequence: TGTGCCAGCGACAGGGGTTCCCACACCGGGGAGCTGTTTTTT. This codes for CASDRGSHTGELFF.

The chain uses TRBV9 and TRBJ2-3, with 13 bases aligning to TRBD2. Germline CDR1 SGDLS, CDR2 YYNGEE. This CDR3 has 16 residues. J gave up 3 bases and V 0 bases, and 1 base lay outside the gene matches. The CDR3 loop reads CASSVGTSGGTDTQYF. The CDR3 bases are TGTGCCAGCAGCGTAGGGACTAGCGGGGGAACAGATACGCAGTATTTT.